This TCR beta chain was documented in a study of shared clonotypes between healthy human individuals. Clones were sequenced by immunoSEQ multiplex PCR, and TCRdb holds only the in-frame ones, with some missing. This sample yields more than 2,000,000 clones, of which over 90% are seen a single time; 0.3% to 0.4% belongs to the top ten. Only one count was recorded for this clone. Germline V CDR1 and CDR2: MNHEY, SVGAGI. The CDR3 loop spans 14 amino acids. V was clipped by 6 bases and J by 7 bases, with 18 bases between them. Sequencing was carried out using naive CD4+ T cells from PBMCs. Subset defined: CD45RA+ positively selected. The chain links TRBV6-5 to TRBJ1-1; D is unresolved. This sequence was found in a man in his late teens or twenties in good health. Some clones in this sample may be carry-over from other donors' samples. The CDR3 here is CASSPDLYGGEAFF. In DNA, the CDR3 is TGTGCCAGCAGCCCGGACTTATATGGCGGTGAAGCTTTCTTT.